Described below is a single TCR beta chain sequence and its context. Its antigen is currently unknown. J was trimmed by 0 bases and V by 6 bases; bases with no gene match: 2. This CDR3 contains 13 residues. Germline lookup yields CDR1 SNHLY and CDR2 FYNNEI. The data are from a study of cytotoxic CD8 clonotypes in ibrutinib-treated CLL. As for the study in general: Across the patients, roughly 10 were relapsed/refractory, about 15 treatment-naive and fewer than 18 IGHV unmutated. Among patients, some 24 responded partially and 2 completely; approximately 15 then stayed remitted and around twelve progressed after median approximately 68 months. Study conclusions and caveats: The study found baseline clonality above age-matched healthy donors, tracking circulating CD8+ T-cell counts.

Profiled with immunoSEQ multiplex PCR; TCRdb holds only in-frame clones, not every one. The sample carries some 300,000 clones, around four fifths recorded once. J is TRBJ2-7 and V is TRBV2; 7 bases map to TRBD2. The sample was PBMCs, taken before ibrutinib treatment. This receptor was obtained from a human donor with chronic lymphocytic leukemia. CDR3 DNA sequence: TGTGCCAGCAGAGGGACTATCTCCTACGAGCAGTACTTC. Translation gives CASRGTISYEQYF.